These T cell receptor beta chains were read from a single sample in a study of cytomegalovirus exposure and HLA in healthy donors. Some clones are missing from TCRdb's copy, which holds only in-frame ones; the method was immunoSEQ multiplex PCR. Of about 150,000 clones in the sample, more than 60% are singletons; the top ten hold around 10%. Sequencing used PBMCs. These receptors were collected from a man aged 18 to 35 in good health and CMV-seropositive. The CDR3 runs from the conserved cysteine through the conserved F or W. D genes are given only for firm matches. For some rows the clone size is stated as once, few or many, or as a class when expanded; others skip it.

j_gene: TRBJ2-6
v_gene: TRBV5-4
abundance: -
d_gene: -
CDR3nt: TGTGCCACCAAAATTGGGGGGTCCGGGGCCAACGTCCTGACTTTC
CDR3aa: CATKIGGSGANVLTF

j_gene: TRBJ1-1
v_gene: TRBV28
abundance: -
d_gene: -
CDR3nt: TGTGCCAGCAGTCCCCGCAGGGCGAACACTGAAGCTTTCTTT
CDR3aa: CASSPRRANTEAFF

j_gene: TRBJ1-3
v_gene: TRBV28
abundance: -
d_gene: -
CDR3nt: TGTGCCAGCACCCTCGCGAAATACTCTGGAAACACCATATATTTT
CDR3aa: CASTLAKYSGNTIYF

j_gene: TRBJ2-3
v_gene: TRBV5-1
abundance: few
d_gene: -
CDR3nt: TGCGCCAGCAGCTTAACGCCGGGACTGCGCGCAGATACGCAGTATTTT
CDR3aa: CASSLTPGLRADTQYF

j_gene: TRBJ1-5
v_gene: TRBV5-1
abundance: -
d_gene: -
CDR3nt: TGCGCCAGCAGCTTTGAGGGTCAGCCCCAGCATTTT
CDR3aa: CASSFEGQPQHF

j_gene: TRBJ2-7
v_gene: TRBV7-9
abundance: -
d_gene: -
CDR3nt: TGTGCCAGCAGCTTAGCGCACAGAGCCTACGAGCAGTACTTC
CDR3aa: CASSLAHRAYEQYF

j_gene: TRBJ2-7
v_gene: TRBV27
abundance: -
d_gene: TRBD2
CDR3nt: TGTGCCAGCAGAACTAGCGCGTTTACCTACGAGCAGTACTTC
CDR3aa: CASRTSAFTYEQYF

j_gene: TRBJ2-7
v_gene: TRBV30
abundance: -
d_gene: -
CDR3nt: TGTGCCTGGAGTTCGGTCAGGGCCTCCTACGAGCAGTACTTC
CDR3aa: CAWSSVRASYEQYF

j_gene: TRBJ2-1
v_gene: TRBV7-9
abundance: -
d_gene: TRBD2
CDR3nt: TGTGCCAGCAGCTCCGGGACTAGCGGGAGTATCAACAATGAGCAGTTCTTC
CDR3aa: CASSSGTSGSINNEQFF

j_gene: TRBJ2-1
v_gene: TRBV4-1
abundance: few
d_gene: TRBD2
CDR3nt: TGCGCCAGCAGCCATGTGGGAGGGAACAATGAGCAGTTCTTC
CDR3aa: CASSHVGGNNEQFF

j_gene: TRBJ2-7
v_gene: TRBV7-6
abundance: -
d_gene: TRBD1
CDR3nt: TGTGCCAGCAGCGCTAACCGGGACAGAGCTTCCTACGAGCAGTACTTC
CDR3aa: CASSANRDRASYEQYF

j_gene: TRBJ1-6
v_gene: TRBV7-9
abundance: many
d_gene: TRBD1
CDR3nt: TGTGCCAGCAGCATACAGACAGGGGGTCTCCACTTT
CDR3aa: CASSIQTGGLHF

j_gene: TRBJ1-6
v_gene: TRBV2
abundance: -
d_gene: TRBD1
CDR3nt: TGTGCCAGCATCGGTATCCCGGGACAGGGGTTGAGGTCACCCCTCCACTTT
CDR3aa: CASIGIPGQGLRSPLHF